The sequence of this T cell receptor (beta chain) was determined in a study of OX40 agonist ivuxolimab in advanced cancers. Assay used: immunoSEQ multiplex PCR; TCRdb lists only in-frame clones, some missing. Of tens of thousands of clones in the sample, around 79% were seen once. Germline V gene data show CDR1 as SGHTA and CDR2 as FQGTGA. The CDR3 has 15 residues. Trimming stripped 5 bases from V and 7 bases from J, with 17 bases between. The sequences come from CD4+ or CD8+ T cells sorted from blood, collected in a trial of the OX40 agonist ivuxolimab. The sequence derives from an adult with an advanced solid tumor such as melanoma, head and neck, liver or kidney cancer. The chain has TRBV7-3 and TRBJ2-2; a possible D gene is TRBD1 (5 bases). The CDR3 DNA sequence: TGTGCCAGCAGCCTCCAGGGAATGGGCGTCGGGGAGCTGTTTTTT. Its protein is CASSLQGMGVGELFF.